These 16 T cell receptor beta chains were all obtained from the same sample, sequenced in a study of blood T cell repertoires in COVID-19. Measured with immunoSEQ multiplex PCR; TCRdb has only the in-frame clones, and not every one. There are fewer than 350,000 clones in the sample; 81% occur only once, and 2.5% to 3% lies in the top ten. Sequenced sample: peripheral blood. These receptor sequences come from a woman aged 60-75 years with active or convalescent COVID-19.

The chain uses TRBV3-1 (or the pseudogene TRBV3-2) and TRBJ2-7; 7 bases are a match to TRBD1. Germline values: CDR1 LGHDT, CDR2 YNNKEL (reference sequence). Trimming removed 2 bases from V and 1 base from J; junction bases left unmatched: 5. The CDR3 covers 15 residues. The CDR3 region is CASSQQETGSYEQYF. The CDR3 nucleotides read TGTGCCAGCAGCCAACAGGAGACAGGGTCCTACGAGCAGTACTTC.

The chain has TRBV10-3 and TRBJ1-1, with unresolved D. The CDR3 runs 18 residues. Germline V CDR1 and CDR2: ENHRY, SYGVKD. The ends were cut back, 3 bases at V and 0 bases at J, with 20 bases in the middle. The CDR3 is CAISDGQRVHDLNTEAFF. CDR3 nucleotides: TGTGCCATCAGTGATGGGCAGCGGGTACATGATTTGAACACTGAAGCTTTCTTT.

This clone came up once. One end of the junction does not line up with germline, which may come from a read error. This chain uses TRBV25-1 with TRBJ1-5, with D unresolved. The CDR3 is 14 amino acids. Germline V gene data show CDR1 as MGHDK and CDR2 as SYGVNS. CDR3 protein: CASSPRVSTQPQHF. DNA for the CDR3: TGTGCCAGCAGCCCCCGGGTAAGCACTCAGCCCCAGCATTTT.

The genes are TRBV29-1 and TRBJ2-2; D is possibly TRBD2 (6 bases). The V end was cut by 2 bases, the J end by 0 bases, with 7 bases between. Germline V gene lookup returns CDR1 SQVTM and CDR2 ANQGSEA. This CDR3 comprises 14 residues. The CDR3 bases are TGCAGCGTTGAACGGGGGACGAACACCGGGGAGCTGTTTTTT. Protein product: CSVERGTNTGELFF.

This sequence joins TRBV6-5 and TRBJ1-5; D might be TRBD1 (5 bases). Germline CDR1 is MNHEY and CDR2 is SVGAGI. The CDR3 extends over 15 amino acids. Trimming pared 0 bases from V and 5 bases from J, leaving 11 bases between. CDR3 amino acids: CASSYSGRVDQPQHF. DNA of the CDR3: TGTGCCAGCAGTTACTCAGGCAGGGTGGATCAGCCCCAGCATTTT.

This clone was picked up one time. The junction differs from germline at one of its ends, possibly a read error. The chain has TRBV7-7 and TRBJ2-7; TRBD2 matches 11 bases. Germline CDR1 and CDR2: SSHAT and FNYEAQ (reference sequence). CDR3 length equals 15 residues. This CDR3 reads CASSLASGGTYEQYF. CDR3 sequence (DNA): TGTGCTAGCAGCTTAGCTAGCGGGGGGACCTACGAGCAGTACTTC.

V is TRBV21-1 and J is TRBJ1-5. TRBV21-1 is annotated as a pseudogene. The CDR3 has 13 residues. CDR3 sequence reads: CASRLKWVEPQHF. CDR3 nucleotides: TGTGCCAGCAGACTAAAGTGGGTTGAGCCCCAGCATTTT.

The rearrangement uses TRBV7-3 and TRBJ2-7; D possibly corresponds to TRBD1 (5 bases). Trimming took off 5 bases at V and 3 bases at J, with 17 bases between the two ends. Germline V gene data show CDR1 as SGHTA and CDR2 as FQGTGA. This CDR3 spans 15 amino acids. In DNA, the CDR3 is TGTGCCAGCAGCCCGCAGGGCCCCGGGTTCTACGAGCAGTACTTC. Protein product: CASSPQGPGFYEQYF.

The chain combines TRBV19 with TRBJ1-1, with 8 nucleotides matching TRBD1. The CDR3 extends over 16 amino acids. Germline trimming cut 3 bases from V and 3 bases from J; bases unmatched to any gene: 9. Per the germline V gene, CDR1 is LNHDA and CDR2 is SQIVND (reference sequence). The CDR3 is CASSMSGGRSDTEAFF. CDR3 sequence (DNA): TGTGCCAGTAGTATGTCAGGGGGCAGATCGGACACTGAAGCTTTCTTT.

The chain employs TRBV4-1 and TRBJ1-2, with D possibly TRBD1 on 6 matching bases. The length of the CDR3 is 15 residues. With 0 bases removed from V and 5 bases from J, the gap between germline ends came to 13 bases. Germline CDR1 is MGHRA and CDR2 is YSYEKL. The CDR3 sequence is CASSQEPTGIYGYTF. In DNA, the CDR3 is TGCGCCAGCAGCCAAGAACCAACAGGGATTTATGGCTACACCTTC.

In its sample, this clone was seen once. The rearrangement joins TRBV29-1 to TRBJ2-3; maybe TRBD2 (5 bases). Germline V lookup: CDR1 SQVTM, CDR2 ANQGSEA. The CDR3 contains 11 residues. V lost 4 bases to trimming and J lost 5 bases, with 7 bases between them. The CDR3 region has the DNA TGCAGCGTTGGACTACAAGATACGCAGTATTTT. Its protein product is CSVGLQDTQYF.

The chain combines TRBV29-1 with TRBJ1-2; D is undetermined. The CDR3 consists of 13 residues. Trimming removed 6 bases from V and 6 bases from J, with 17 bases in between. The germline CDR1 and CDR2 sequences are SQVTM and ANQGSEA. CDR3 region: CSVIMGARNGYTF. The CDR3, as DNA: TGCAGCGTCATAATGGGCGCCCGGAATGGCTACACCTTC.

V and J are TRBV7-2 and TRBJ1-2; D might be TRBD1 (6 bases). V was trimmed by 1 base and J by 0 bases, leaving 12 bases between them. Looked up from germline, CDR1 is SGHTA and CDR2 is FQGNSA. The CDR3 extends over 16 amino acids. CDR3 DNA sequence: TGTGCCAGCAGCTTAGTCCCGGACAGCCCTAACTATGGCTACACCTTC. It yields the protein CASSLVPDSPNYGYTF.

The genes are TRBV4-2 and TRBJ1-1; no clear D. Trimming pared 0 bases from V and 6 bases from J, leaving 8 bases between. CDR3 length: 13 residues. The germline CDR1 and CDR2 sequences are LGHNA and YNFKEQ. The CDR3 sequence: CASSQEEDAEAFF. CDR3 coding DNA: TGTGCCAGCAGCCAAGAGGAGGATGCTGAAGCTTTCTTT.

The V and J genes are TRBV9 and TRBJ1-3; 9 positions agree with TRBD1. CDR3 size: 15 residues. Germline values: CDR1 SGDLS, CDR2 YYNGEE. Germline trimming cut 3 bases from V and 5 bases from J; bases unmatched to any gene: 6. The CDR3 sequence is CASSAVGQGRNTIYF. The CDR3 region has the DNA TGTGCCAGCAGCGCCGTCGGACAGGGGCGAAACACCATATATTTT.

For the CDR3, the DNA is TGTGCCAGCAGACGGGACAGGGTGGAAAACACTGAAGCTTTCTTT. Translated: CASRRDRVENTEAFF. The J gene is TRBJ1-1, the V gene TRBV2; 9 bases match TRBD1. The germline V gene encodes CDR1 SNHLY and CDR2 FYNNEI. The CDR3 has 15 residues. V was pared by 6 bases and J by 2 bases, with 7 bases of the junction left unmatched.